These 12 T cell receptor beta chains were sequenced from one sample in a study of T cell repertoires in cytomegalovirus infection. TCRdb processed the reads anew with MiXCR; each CDR3 protein has one entry. The top ten clones hold roughly 31% of a sample with 150,000 to 200,000 distinct CDR3 sequences, approximately 30% of them seen once. The sequencing sample was made of PBMCs. The receptors originated from a human donor in good health (CMV status not recorded). Some clones in this sample may be carry-over from other donors' samples.

The rearrangement links TRBV6-2 or TRBV6-3 to TRBJ1-5; D remains ambiguous. Trimming shortened V by 1 base and J by 4 bases, and 5 bases separated the two germline ends. The length of the CDR3 is 13 residues. Germline CDR1 reads MNHEY; CDR2 reads SVGEGT. The CDR3: CASSYFGNQPQHF. DNA for the CDR3: TGTGCCAGCAGTTACTTCGGTAATCAGCCCCAGCATTTT.

This clonotype was seen more than once but under ten times. The chain joins TRBV6-4 to TRBJ2-4, with 11 bases matching TRBD1. There are 14 residues in the CDR3. J gave up 8 bases and V 4 bases, and 4 bases lay outside the gene matches. Germline assignment: CDR1 MRHNA and CDR2 SNTAGT. The CDR3 DNA is TGTGCCAGCAGTGCGGGGACAGGGGGAGACATTCAGTACTTC. It specifies CASSAGTGGDIQYF.

This chain uses TRBV29-1 with TRBJ1-2, with 7 nucleotides matching TRBD1. CDR3 size: 12 residues. The germline V gene encodes CDR1 SQVTM and CDR2 ANQGSEA. The trim removed 8 bases at V and 11 bases at J, leaving 14 bases unmatched. The CDR3 here is CSLREGASWYTF. In nucleotides, the CDR3 is TGCAGCCTTAGAGAGGGGGCGAGTTGGTACACCTTC.

This sequence joins TRBV18 and TRBJ2-3; D uncertain. The CDR3 is 12 residues long. Germline V gene sequence: CDR1 KGHSH, CDR2 LQKENI. The ends were cut back, 10 bases at V and 2 bases at J, with 10 bases in the middle. The CDR3 loop is CATSENTDTQYF. The CDR3 DNA is TGTGCCACCTCGGAGAACACAGATACGCAGTATTTT.

The J gene is TRBJ1-1, the V gene TRBV6-5; D may be TRBD1 (6 bases). This CDR3 has 15 amino acids. Trimming left V 0 bases short and J 1 base short, with 9 bases between. CDR1 and CDR2 (germline): MNHEY, SVGAGI. The chain's CDR3 is CASSYSRTANTEAFF. CDR3 nucleotide sequence: TGTGCCAGCAGTTACTCTAGGACAGCGAACACTGAAGCTTTCTTT.

V usage is TRBV11-2 and J usage is TRBJ2-1; the match to TRBD1 covers 9 bases. The CDR3 has 18 residues. V lost 5 bases to trimming and J lost 8 bases; unmatched junction nucleotides: 19. Germline V CDR1 and CDR2: SGHAT, FQNNGV. CDR3 protein: CASSPIKWGTGGGDEQFF. CDR3 nucleotide sequence: TGTGCCAGCAGCCCTATAAAATGGGGAACAGGGGGCGGTGATGAGCAGTTCTTC.

As regards this clonotype: A much larger clone is a single base away; this may be a read error. This chain joins TRBV7-2 and TRBJ2-7; 8 positions agree with TRBD1. CDR3 length: 14 residues. The germline gives CDR1 SGHTA, CDR2 FQGNSA. The CDR3 coding sequence is TGTGCCAGCAGCCAGGACAGGGAATTTCGCGAGCGGTACTTC. Its protein is CASSQDREFRERYF.

As regards this clonotype: This may stem from a read error, because a much larger clone lies one nucleotide away. The gene calls are TRBV7-9 and TRBJ1-3, with a weak D call TRBD1 (5 bases). Germline CDR1 and CDR2: SEHNR and FQNEAQ (reference sequence). The CDR3 has 14 amino acids. The V end was cut by 8 bases, the J end by 0 bases, with 11 bases between. CDR3 in amino acids: CASGALSSGNTIYF. For the CDR3, the DNA is TGTGCCAGCGGGGCCTTAAGCTCTGGAAACACCATATATTTT.

This clonotype was detected many times. The rearrangement uses TRBV7-8 and TRBJ2-1, with TRBD1 matching 7 bases. The V gene's germline CDR1 is SGHVS and CDR2 FQNEAQ. Losses at the gene ends were 5 bases for V and 1 base for J; bases not matched to a gene: 5. CDR3 length: 15 amino acids. The CDR3 reads CASSRGQRSYNEQFF. Here the CDR3 DNA reads TGTGCCAGCAGCCGGGGACAGAGGTCCTACAATGAGCAGTTCTTC.

This clonotype has just a few counts. This chain links TRBV2 with TRBJ1-1; 7 nucleotides align to TRBD1. The J segment lost 1 base and the V segment lost 9 bases, leaving 5 bases of the junction unmatched. The CDR3 is made up of 13 amino acids. Germline V gene data show CDR1 as SNHLY and CDR2 as FYNNEI. The CDR3 region is CASMDRRNTEAFF. The CDR3 nucleotides are TGTGCCAGTATGGACAGGCGGAACACTGAAGCTTTCTTT.

This clonotype was seen a handful of times. The chain is built from TRBV29-1 and TRBJ1-1; no definite D call. Per the germline V gene, CDR1 is SQVTM and CDR2 is ANQGSEA. The ends were cut back, 5 bases at V and 0 bases at J, with 10 bases in the middle. The CDR3 runs 13 residues. The CDR3 loop is CSVSPGMNTEAFF. DNA of the CDR3: TGCAGCGTTTCCCCGGGGATGAACACTGAAGCTTTCTTT.

V is TRBV7-9 and J is TRBJ1-1; possible D gene TRBD1, 6 bases. The CDR3 length is 13 residues. The V end was cut by 8 bases, the J end by 7 bases, with 17 bases between. In germline, CDR1 is SEHNR, CDR2 FQNEAQ (reference sequence). CDR3 DNA: TGTGCCAGCGCCCTGGGCAGGGGCGGTGAAGCTTTCTTT. Protein sequence: CASALGRGGEAFF.